This TCR beta chain was retrieved from a study of cytomegalovirus exposure and HLA in healthy donors. In regard to this clone: Antigen specificity is unknown.

CDR3 length equals 14 residues. From germline, CDR1 is SEHNR and CDR2 FQNEAQ (reference sequence). V lost 3 bases to trimming and J lost 4 bases; unmatched junction nucleotides: 4. Notes on the study in general: Reports indicate that TCR beta sequences accurately predicted the HLA-A and HLA-B alleles of most subjects.

Amplification used 60 Vbeta primers and 13 Jbeta primers. The method was immunoSEQ multiplex PCR; TCRdb's version includes in-frame clones alone and lacks a portion of them. The table lists approximately 82,000 clones, roughly 58% of them singletons. The chain combines TRBV7-9 with TRBJ1-1; TRBD1 aligns across 8 bases. The receptor was derived from a woman aged 25 to 39 in good health and CMV-seropositive. Sequencing was performed on PBMCs. DNA for the CDR3: TGTGCCAGCAGCTTTAACAGGGGGATCACTGAAGCTTTCTTT. It specifies CASSFNRGITEAFF.